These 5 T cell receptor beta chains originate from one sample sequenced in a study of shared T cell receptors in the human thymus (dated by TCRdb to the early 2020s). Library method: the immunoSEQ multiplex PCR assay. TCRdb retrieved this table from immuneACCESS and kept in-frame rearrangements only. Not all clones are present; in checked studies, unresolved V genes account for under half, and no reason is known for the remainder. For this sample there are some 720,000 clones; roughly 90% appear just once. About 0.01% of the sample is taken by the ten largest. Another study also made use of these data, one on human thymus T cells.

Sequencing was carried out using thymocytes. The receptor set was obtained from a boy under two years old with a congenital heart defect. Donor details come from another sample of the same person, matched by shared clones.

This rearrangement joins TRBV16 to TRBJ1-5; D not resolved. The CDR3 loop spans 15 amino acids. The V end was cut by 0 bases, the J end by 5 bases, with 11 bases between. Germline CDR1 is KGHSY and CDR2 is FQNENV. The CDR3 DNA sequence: TGTGCCAGCAGCCAATCGGTCACAGACCATCAGCCCCAGCATTTT. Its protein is CASSQSVTDHQPQHF.

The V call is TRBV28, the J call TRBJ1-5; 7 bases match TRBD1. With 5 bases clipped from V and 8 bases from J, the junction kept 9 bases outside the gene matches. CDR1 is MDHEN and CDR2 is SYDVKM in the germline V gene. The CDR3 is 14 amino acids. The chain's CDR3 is CASSPPGQRKPQHF. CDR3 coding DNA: TGTGCCAGCAGTCCACCGGGACAGCGAAAGCCCCAGCATTTT.

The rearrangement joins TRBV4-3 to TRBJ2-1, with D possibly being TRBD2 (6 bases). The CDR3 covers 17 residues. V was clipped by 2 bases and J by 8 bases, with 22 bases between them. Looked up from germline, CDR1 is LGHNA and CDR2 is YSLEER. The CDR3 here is CASSQKLGPGDFDEQFF. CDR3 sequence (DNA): TGCGCCAGCAGCCAAAAGTTAGGACCGGGGGATTTCGATGAGCAGTTCTTC.

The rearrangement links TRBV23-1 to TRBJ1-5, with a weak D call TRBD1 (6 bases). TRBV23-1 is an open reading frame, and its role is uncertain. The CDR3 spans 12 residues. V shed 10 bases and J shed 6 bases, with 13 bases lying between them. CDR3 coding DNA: TGCGCCATCTTCCAGGGGTTTCAGCCCCAGCATTTT. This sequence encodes CAIFQGFQPQHF.

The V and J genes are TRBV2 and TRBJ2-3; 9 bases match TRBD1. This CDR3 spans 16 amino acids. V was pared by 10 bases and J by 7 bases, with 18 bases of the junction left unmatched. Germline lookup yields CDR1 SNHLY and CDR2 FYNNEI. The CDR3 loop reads CANNPPGQGLRNTQYF. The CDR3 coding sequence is TGTGCCAACAACCCTCCGGGACAGGGACTGAGGAATACGCAGTATTTT.